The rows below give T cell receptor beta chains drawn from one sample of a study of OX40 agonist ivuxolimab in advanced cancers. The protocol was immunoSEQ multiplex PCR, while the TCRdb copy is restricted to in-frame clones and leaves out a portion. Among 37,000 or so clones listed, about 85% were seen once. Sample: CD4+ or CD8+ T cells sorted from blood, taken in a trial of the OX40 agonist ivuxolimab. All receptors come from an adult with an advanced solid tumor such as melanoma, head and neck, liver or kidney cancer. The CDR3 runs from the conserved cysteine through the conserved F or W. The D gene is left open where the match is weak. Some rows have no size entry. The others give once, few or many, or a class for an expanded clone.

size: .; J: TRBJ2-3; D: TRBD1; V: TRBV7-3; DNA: TGTGCCAGCAGCCCAACAGGGGGCCGAACAGATACGCAGTATTTT; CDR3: CASSPTGGRTDTQYF
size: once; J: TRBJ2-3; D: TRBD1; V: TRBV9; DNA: TGTGCCAGCAGCGTGACTTCCGACAGGGGCGATACGCAGTATTTT; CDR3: CASSVTSDRGDTQYF
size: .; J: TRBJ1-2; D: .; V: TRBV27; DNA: TGTGCCAGCAGTTCAACGCATCCGGCCCCCCGGTCTGGCTACACCTTC; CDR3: CASSSTHPAPRSGYTF
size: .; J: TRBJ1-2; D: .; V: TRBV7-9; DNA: TGTGCCAGCAGCTTACAGGGAGGCTATGGCTACACCTTC; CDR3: CASSLQGGYGYTF
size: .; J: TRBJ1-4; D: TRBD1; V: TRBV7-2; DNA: TGTGCCAGCAGCTTAAGGAGGGGGGGACAGGGTGGTGAAAAACTGTTTTTT; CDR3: CASSLRRGGQGGEKLFF
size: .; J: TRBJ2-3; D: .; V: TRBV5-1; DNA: TGCGCCAGCAGCTCCGACAGTCCTAGCACAGATACGCAGTATTTT; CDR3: CASSSDSPSTDTQYF
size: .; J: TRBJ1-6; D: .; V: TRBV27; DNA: TGTGCCAGCAGTTTAACCCGTTTAAGCTCCTATAATTCACCCCTCCACTTT; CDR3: CASSLTRLSSYNSPLHF
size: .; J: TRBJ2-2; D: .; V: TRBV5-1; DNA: TGCGCCAGCAGCAGAGGGGCGGGCGGGGAGCTGTTTTTT; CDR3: CASSRGAGGELFF
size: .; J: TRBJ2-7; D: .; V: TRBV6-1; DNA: TGTGCCAGCAGTGTTAAACCAGGGCCTACCTACGAGCAGTACTTC; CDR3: CASSVKPGPTYEQYF
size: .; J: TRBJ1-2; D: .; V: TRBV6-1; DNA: TGTGCCGAGAGTAATAACTATGGCTACACCTTC; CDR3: CAESNNYGYTF
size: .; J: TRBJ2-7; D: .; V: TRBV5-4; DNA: TGTGCCAGCAGCTTGACACCCAGCATGTCTGCGTACGAGCAGTACTTC; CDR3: CASSLTPSMSAYEQYF
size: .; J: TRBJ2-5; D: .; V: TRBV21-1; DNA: TGTGCCAGCAGCAAAGAAGGTGAACTAGCGGGGGGAAAGACCCAGTACTTC; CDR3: CASSKEGELAGGKTQYF
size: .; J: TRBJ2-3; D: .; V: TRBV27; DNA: TGTGCCAGCACCCGAAAAGGACTCGTGGCTGGGGGCGGTCCAGATACGCAGTATTTT; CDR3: CASTRKGLVAGGGPDTQYF
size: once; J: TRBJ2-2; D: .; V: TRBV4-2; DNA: TGTGCCAGCAGCCCGTCCAGGGGTGGGGACACCGGGGAGCTGTTTTTT; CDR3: CASSPSRGGDTGELFF
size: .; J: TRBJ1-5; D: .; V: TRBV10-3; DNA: TGTGCCATCAGTGAGTCGTCCGGTGGGTCGGTGTCAGGGCCCCAGCATTTT; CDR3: CAISESSGGSVSGPQHF
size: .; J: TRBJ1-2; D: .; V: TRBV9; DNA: TGTGCCAGCAGCGGACAGCAGAACTATGGCTACACCTTC; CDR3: CASSGQQNYGYTF
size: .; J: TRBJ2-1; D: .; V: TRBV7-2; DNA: TGTGCCAGCAGCTTAAGTTGGGGAAATGAGCAGTTCTTC; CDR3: CASSLSWGNEQFF
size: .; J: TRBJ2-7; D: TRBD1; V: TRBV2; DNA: TGTGCCAGTGACGGGACAGCCTCCTACGGGCAGTACTTC; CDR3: CASDGTASYGQYF
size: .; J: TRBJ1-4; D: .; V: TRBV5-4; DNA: TGTGCCAGCAGCCAAGGTTCACAGGGAACTAATGAAAAACTGTTTTTT; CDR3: CASSQGSQGTNEKLFF
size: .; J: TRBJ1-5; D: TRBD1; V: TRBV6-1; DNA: TGTGCCAGCAGTGCCGGACAGGGCCCATATCAGCCCCAGCATTTT; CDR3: CASSAGQGPYQPQHF
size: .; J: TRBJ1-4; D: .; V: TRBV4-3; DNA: TGCGCCAGCAGCCAAGTGGGTCAGGGGAGTAGTGAAAAACTGTTTTTT; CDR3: CASSQVGQGSSEKLFF
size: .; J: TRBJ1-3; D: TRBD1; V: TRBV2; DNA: TGTGCCGGTTCCGGGACAGGGGTCTCTGGAAACACCATATATTTT; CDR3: CAGSGTGVSGNTIYF